Sequencing of this T cell receptor beta chain was carried out in a study of T-cell reconstitution after alpha-beta-depleted transplantation in children. After removal of 6 bases from V and 0 bases from J, the junction contained 6 bases not matched to a gene. Germline V gene data show CDR1 as SGHRS and CDR2 as YFSETQ. The CDR3 is made up of 15 amino acids. TCRbeta library preparation incorporated unique molecular identifiers. MiXCR, applied by TCRdb to the PCR reads, yields one record per CDR3 protein. The table has about 540,000 distinct CDR3 sequences, approximately 16% seen once; the top ten hold 3.3%.

This receptor was taken from a human donor who donated a stem cell graft to a child with acute lymphoblastic leukemia. This chain uses TRBV5-1 with TRBJ2-7; 10 nucleotides align to TRBD2. The input for sequencing was PBMCs from the stem cell graft donor, taken from the stem cell graft. The CDR3 loop reads CASTDPSGSSYEQYF. CDR3 nucleotides: TGCGCCAGCACAGATCCTAGCGGGAGCTCCTACGAGCAGTACTTC.